These T cell receptor beta chains were read from a single sample in a study of blood T cells in healthy people across ages. TCRdb re-called the 5' RACE reads through MiXCR, storing one row per CDR3 protein. The sample has 850,000 to 1,100,000 distinct CDR3 sequences, roughly two fifths seen once. The specimen sequenced was blood. Receptors were obtained from a man in his late teens or twenties in good health. The CDR3 runs from the conserved cysteine through the conserved F or W. A D gene is named only where the DNA matches it firmly. The size entry is marked missing in some rows and otherwise reads once, few, many or a size class.

d_gene	abundance	j_gene	v_gene	CDR3nt	CDR3aa
.	many	TRBJ2-1	TRBV4-3	TGCGCCAGCAGCCAAGAAATTACCTACAATGAGCAGTTCTTC	CASSQEITYNEQFF
.	many	TRBJ2-3	TRBV10-3	TGTGCCATCCAGCCGGGGTATACTAGCACAGATACGCAGTATTTT	CAIQPGYTSTDTQYF
.	.	TRBJ1-6	TRBV5-1	TGCGCCAGCAGACCATTCGCGGGGGACAATTCACCCCTCCACTTT	CASRPFAGDNSPLHF
TRBD1	few	TRBJ1-1	TRBV12-5	TGTGCTAGTGCAACAGGGGCGGAAAACACTGAAGCTTTCTTT	CASATGAENTEAFF
.	few	TRBJ2-1	TRBV30	TGTGCCTGGAGCAAAACTTGGGGTAATGAGCAGTTCTTC	CAWSKTWGNEQFF
.	.	TRBJ1-2	TRBV12-3/TRBV12-4	TGTGCCAGCAGTGACAGCGCCTATGGCTACACCTTC	CASSDSAYGYTF
TRBD2	.	TRBJ2-5	TRBV7-9	TGTGCCAGCAGCCAAGGGACTAGCGGTAAAGAGACCCAGTACTTC	CASSQGTSGKETQYF
TRBD2	few	TRBJ2-1	TRBV12-3/TRBV12-4	TGTGCCAGCAGAAAGTGGATGCTAGCGGGGCTTTACAATGAGCAGTTCTTC	CASRKWMLAGLYNEQFF
.	few	TRBJ2-1	TRBV7-8	TGTGCCAGCAGCCCCGTCCGGACACTCTACAATGAGCAGTTCTTC	CASSPVRTLYNEQFF
.	few	TRBJ2-1	TRBV21-1	TGTGCCAGCAGCAAGAGACAGGGGGGAGCAGAGACCCAGTTCTTC	CASSKRQGGAETQFF
.	once	TRBJ2-7	TRBV20-1	TGCAGTGCTAGTTGGTACAGCTCCTACAATGAGCAGTACTTC	CSASWYSSYNEQYF
TRBD1	.	TRBJ2-7	TRBV2	TGTGCCAGCAGGCCACTGCCGACAGGGTCAAGCTCCTACGAGCAGTACTTC	CASRPLPTGSSSYEQYF
.	.	TRBJ2-5	TRBV7-8	TGTGCCACCACCCCGGCTAGGTTCGAGGAGACCCAGTACTTC	CATTPARFEETQYF
.	.	TRBJ2-2	TRBV9	TGTGCCAGCAGGACGGGAAGAGACACCGGGGAGCTGTTTTTT	CASRTGRDTGELFF
TRBD1	.	TRBJ2-7	TRBV20-1	TGCAGTGCTTCGACAGGGCGCGAGCAGTACTTC	CSASTGREQYF
TRBD2	.	TRBJ2-1	TRBV27	TGTGCCAGCAGTTTGTCAGCGGGGGTGTCGAATGAGCGGTTCTTC	CASSLSAGVSNERFF
TRBD1	.	TRBJ1-2	TRBV27	TGTGCCAGCAGTTATACAGGGGAACCGTATGGCTACACCTTC	CASSYTGEPYGYTF
.	.	TRBJ1-4	TRBV7-2	TGTGCCAGCAGCTTGGATTTTTCCGGGTCGAGCGAAAAACTGTTTTTT	CASSLDFSGSSEKLFF
.	.	TRBJ1-1	TRBV7-9	TGTGCCTGCCTAGGTGGGGCGGGGGAATCTAACACTGAAGTTTTCTTT	CACLGGAGESNTEVFF
TRBD2	.	TRBJ2-3	TRBV12-3/TRBV12-4	TGTGCCAGCAGTTTAGCAAGGCTAGCGGGGCGGCCTAGCACAGATACGCAGTATTTT	CASSLARLAGRPSTDTQYF
.	.	TRBJ1-1	TRBV6-2/TRBV6-3	TGTGCCAGCAGCTCCCCCTCTATTGGTCAGCGCACTGAAGCTTTCTTT	CASSSPSIGQRTEAFF
.	.	TRBJ2-3	TRBV6-6	TGTGCCAGCAGTTGGGACCACACAGATACGCAGTATTTT	CASSWDHTDTQYF
.	few	TRBJ2-7	TRBV2	TGTGCCAGCAGTGAATTGGCACCCAGCTCCTACGAGCAGTACTTC	CASSELAPSSYEQYF
.	.	TRBJ2-2	TRBV28	TGTGCCAGCAGTTGGAAGGGTAGCACCGGGGAGCTGTTTTTT	CASSWKGSTGELFF
.	.	TRBJ2-4	TRBV5-1	TGCGCCAGCAGCTCTTCGGCCAAAAACATTCAGTACTTC	CASSSSAKNIQYF
.	few	TRBJ2-5	TRBV20-1	TGCAGTGCTAAGTCCGGTCAAGAGACCCAGTACTTC	CSAKSGQETQYF
TRBD2	.	TRBJ2-3	TRBV9	TGTGCCAGCAGCGTCCTCAGCGGGGTAGGGGCAGATACGCAGTATTTT	CASSVLSGVGADTQYF
TRBD1	.	TRBJ1-2	TRBV7-9	TGTGCCAGCAGCTCTCTCCTTCAGGACAGGGGGCTTTCGTCCTACTATGGCTACACCTTC	CASSSLLQDRGLSSYYGYTF
TRBD1	.	TRBJ2-5	TRBV12-3/TRBV12-4	TGTGCCAGCACCCCTGACAGGGTGGACAATGAGCAGTACTTC	CASTPDRVDNEQYF
.	few	TRBJ1-1	TRBV4-1	TGCGCCAGCAGCCCTACCATCCCAACTATGAACACTGAAGCTTTCTTT	CASSPTIPTMNTEAFF
.	many	TRBJ2-7	TRBV5-1	TGCGCCAGCAGCTTGAAGAGAGGACGATACGAGCAGTACTTC	CASSLKRGRYEQYF
.	few	TRBJ2-3	TRBV18	TGTGCCAGCTCACCAGAGGAAGGGGCCGGAGATACGCAGTATTTT	CASSPEEGAGDTQYF
TRBD1	.	TRBJ2-7	TRBV13	TGTGCCAGCAGCTTAACGGGACAGGGAGTCTCCGAGCAGTACTTC	CASSLTGQGVSEQYF
.	.	TRBJ1-5	TRBV20-1	TGCAGTGCTAGAGATGACAGGATCAATCAGCCCCAGCATTTT	CSARDDRINQPQHF
.	many	TRBJ2-1	TRBV20-1	TGCAGTGCTAGAGATGGGGGGAGCTCCTACAATGAGCAGTTCTTC	CSARDGGSSYNEQFF
.	.	TRBJ1-6	TRBV14	.	CASSQVGGGIQPPHF
.	.	TRBJ1-2	TRBV29-1	TGCAGCGTGCGGGGGTCGGTTGACTATGGCTACACCTTC	CSVRGSVDYGYTF